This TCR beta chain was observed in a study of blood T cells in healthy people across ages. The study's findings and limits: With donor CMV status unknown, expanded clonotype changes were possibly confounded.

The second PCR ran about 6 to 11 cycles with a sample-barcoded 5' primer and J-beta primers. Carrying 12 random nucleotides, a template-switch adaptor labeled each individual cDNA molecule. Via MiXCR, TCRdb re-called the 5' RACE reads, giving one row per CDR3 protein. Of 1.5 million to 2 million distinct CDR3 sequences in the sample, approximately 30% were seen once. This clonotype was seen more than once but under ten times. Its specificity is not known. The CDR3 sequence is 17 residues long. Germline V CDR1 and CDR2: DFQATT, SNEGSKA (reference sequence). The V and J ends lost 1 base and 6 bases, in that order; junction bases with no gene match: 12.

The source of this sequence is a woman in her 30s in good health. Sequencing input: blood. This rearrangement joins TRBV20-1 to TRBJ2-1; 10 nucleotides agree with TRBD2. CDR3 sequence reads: CSARVTSGVGLRNEQFF. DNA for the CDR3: TGCAGTGCTAGAGTCACTAGCGGGGTAGGGCTTCGCAATGAGCAGTTCTTC.